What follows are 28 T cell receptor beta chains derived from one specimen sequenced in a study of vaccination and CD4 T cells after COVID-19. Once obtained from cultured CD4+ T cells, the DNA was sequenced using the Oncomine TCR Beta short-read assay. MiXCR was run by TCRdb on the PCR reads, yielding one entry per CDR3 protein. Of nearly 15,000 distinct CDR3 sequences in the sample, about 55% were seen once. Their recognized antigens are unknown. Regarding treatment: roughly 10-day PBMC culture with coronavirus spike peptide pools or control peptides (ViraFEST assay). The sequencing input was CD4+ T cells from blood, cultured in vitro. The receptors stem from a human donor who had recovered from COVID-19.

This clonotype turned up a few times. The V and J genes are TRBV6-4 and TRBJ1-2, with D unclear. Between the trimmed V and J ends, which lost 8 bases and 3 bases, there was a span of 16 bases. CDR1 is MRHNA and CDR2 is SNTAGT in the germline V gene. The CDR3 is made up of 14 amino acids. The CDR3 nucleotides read TGTGCCAGCCCCGACGGTATTCGTCACTATGGCTACACCTTC. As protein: CASPDGIRHYGYTF.

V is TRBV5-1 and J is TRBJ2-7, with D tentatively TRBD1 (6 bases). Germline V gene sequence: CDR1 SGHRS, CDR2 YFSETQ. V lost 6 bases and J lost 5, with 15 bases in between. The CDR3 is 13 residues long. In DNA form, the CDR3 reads TGCGCCAGCACCTCTACTACAGGGAACGAGCAGTACTTC. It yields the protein CASTSTTGNEQYF. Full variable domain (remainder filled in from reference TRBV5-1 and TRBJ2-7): KAGVTQTPRYLIKTRGQQVTLSCSPISGHRSVSWYQQTPGQGLQFLFEYFSETQRNKGNFPGRFSGRQFSNSRSEMNVSTLELGDSALYLCASTSTTGNEQYFGPGTRLTVT.

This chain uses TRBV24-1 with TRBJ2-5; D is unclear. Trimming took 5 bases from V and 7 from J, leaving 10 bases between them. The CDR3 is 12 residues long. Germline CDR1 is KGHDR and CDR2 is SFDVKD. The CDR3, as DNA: TGTGCCACCAGTGGGGATTCAGGGACCCAGTACTTC. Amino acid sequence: CATSGDSGTQYF.

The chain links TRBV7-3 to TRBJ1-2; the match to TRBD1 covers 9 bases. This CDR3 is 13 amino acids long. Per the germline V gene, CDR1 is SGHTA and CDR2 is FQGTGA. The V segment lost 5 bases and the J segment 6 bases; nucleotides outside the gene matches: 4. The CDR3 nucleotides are TGTGCCAGCAGCAGGACAGGGGAGGATGGCTACACCTTC. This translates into CASSRTGEDGYTF. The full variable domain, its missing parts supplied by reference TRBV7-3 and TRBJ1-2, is GAGVSQTPSNKVTEKGKYVELRCDPISGHTALYWYRQSLGQGPEFLIYFQGTGAADDSGLPNDRFFAVRPEGSVSTLKIQRTERGDSAVYLCASSRTGEDGYTFGSGTRLTVV.

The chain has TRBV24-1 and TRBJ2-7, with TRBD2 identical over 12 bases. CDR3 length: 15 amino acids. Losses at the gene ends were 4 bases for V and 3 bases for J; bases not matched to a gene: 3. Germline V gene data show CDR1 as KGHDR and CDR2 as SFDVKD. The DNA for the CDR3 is TGTGCCACCAGTGACCAGACTAGCGGGAGCTACGAGCAGTACTTC. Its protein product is CATSDQTSGSYEQYF.

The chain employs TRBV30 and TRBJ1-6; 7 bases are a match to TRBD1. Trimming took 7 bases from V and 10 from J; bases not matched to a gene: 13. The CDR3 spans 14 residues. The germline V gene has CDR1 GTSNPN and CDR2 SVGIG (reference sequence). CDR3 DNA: TGTGCCTTTAGAACAGGACAGGAGAGATCACCCCTCCACTTT. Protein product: CAFRTGQERSPLHF.

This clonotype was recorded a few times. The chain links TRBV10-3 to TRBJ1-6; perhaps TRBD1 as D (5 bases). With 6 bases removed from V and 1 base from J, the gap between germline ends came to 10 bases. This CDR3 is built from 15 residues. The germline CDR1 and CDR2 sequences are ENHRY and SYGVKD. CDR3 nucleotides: TGTGCCATCAGGGAAGGGGTGTCCTATAATTCACCCCTCCACTTT. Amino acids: CAIREGVSYNSPLHF.

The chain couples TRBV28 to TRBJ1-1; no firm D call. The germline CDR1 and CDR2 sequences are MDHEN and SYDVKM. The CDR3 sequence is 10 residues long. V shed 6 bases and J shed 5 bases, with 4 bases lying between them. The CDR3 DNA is TGTGCCAGCAGGACAACTGAAGCTTTCTTT. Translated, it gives CASRTTEAFF. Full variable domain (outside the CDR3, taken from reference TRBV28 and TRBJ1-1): DVKVTQSSRYLVKRTGEKVFLECVQDMDHENMFWYRQDPGLGLRLIYFSYDVKMKEKGDIPEGYSVSREKKERFSLILESASTNQTSMYLCASRTTEAFFGQGTRLTVV.

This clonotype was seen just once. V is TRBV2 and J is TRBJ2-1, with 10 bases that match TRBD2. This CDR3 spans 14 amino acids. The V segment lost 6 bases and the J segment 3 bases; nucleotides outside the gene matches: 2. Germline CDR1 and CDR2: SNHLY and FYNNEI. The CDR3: CASRGTSDYNEQFF. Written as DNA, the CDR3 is TGTGCCAGCAGAGGGACTAGCGACTACAATGAGCAGTTCTTC.

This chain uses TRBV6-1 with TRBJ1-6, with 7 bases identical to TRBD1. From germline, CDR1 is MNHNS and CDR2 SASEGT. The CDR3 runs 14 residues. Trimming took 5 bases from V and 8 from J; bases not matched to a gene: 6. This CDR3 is CASSNRDRYSPLHF. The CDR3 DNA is TGTGCCAGCAGTAATAGGGACAGATATTCACCCCTCCACTTT.

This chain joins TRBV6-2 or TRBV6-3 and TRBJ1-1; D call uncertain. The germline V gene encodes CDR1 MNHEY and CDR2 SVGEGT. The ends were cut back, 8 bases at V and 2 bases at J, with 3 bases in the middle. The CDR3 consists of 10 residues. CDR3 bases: TGTGCCAGCGGAAACACTGAAGCTTTCTTT. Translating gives CASGNTEAFF.

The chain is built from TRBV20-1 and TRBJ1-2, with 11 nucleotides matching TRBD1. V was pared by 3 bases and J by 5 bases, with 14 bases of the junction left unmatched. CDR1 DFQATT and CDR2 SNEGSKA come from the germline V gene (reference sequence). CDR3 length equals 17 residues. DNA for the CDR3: TGCAGTGCTAGTTCAACTACCTACGGGACAGGGGGGTATGGCTACACCTTC. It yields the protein CSASSTTYGTGGYGYTF.

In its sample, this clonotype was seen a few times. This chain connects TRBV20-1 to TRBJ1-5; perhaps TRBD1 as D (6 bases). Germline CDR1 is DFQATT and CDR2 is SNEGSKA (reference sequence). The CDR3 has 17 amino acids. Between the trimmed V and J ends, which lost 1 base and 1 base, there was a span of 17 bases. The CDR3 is CSARAPGGAGSNQPQHF. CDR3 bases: TGCAGTGCTAGAGCCCCGGGGGGGGCAGGAAGCAATCAGCCCCAGCATTTT.

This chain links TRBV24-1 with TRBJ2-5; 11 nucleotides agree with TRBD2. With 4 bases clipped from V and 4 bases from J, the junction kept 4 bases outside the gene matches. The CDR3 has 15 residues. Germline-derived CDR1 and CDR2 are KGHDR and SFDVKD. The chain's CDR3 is CATSEGSGRGETQYF. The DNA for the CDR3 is TGTGCCACCAGTGAGGGTAGCGGGAGGGGAGAGACCCAGTACTTC.

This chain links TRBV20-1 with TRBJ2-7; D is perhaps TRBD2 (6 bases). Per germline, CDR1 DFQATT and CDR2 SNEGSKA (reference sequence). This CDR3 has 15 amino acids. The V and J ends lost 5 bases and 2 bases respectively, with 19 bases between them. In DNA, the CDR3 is TGCAGTGCTCGGGGAAGGGGACTTCCTACCTACGAGCAGTACTTC. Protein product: CSARGRGLPTYEQYF.

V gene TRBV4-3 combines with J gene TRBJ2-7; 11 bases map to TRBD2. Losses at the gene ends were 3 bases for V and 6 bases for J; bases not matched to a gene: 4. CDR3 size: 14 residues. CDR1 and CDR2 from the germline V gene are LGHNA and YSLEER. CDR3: CASSHSGRAGEQYF. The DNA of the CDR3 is TGCGCCAGCAGCCATAGCGGGAGGGCCGGCGAGCAGTACTTC.

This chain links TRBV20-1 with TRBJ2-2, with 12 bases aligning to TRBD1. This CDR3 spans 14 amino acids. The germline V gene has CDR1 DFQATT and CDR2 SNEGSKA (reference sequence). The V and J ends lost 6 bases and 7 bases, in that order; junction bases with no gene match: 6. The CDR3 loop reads CSAWGQGAGGELFF. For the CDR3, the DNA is TGCAGTGCCTGGGGACAGGGGGCCGGCGGGGAGCTGTTTTTT.

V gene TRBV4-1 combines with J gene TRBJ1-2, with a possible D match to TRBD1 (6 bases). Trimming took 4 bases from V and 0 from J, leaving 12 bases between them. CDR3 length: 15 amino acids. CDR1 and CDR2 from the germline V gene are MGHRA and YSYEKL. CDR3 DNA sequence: TGCGCCAGCAGCCCGGGACAAATAACTAACTATGGCTACACCTTC. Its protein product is CASSPGQITNYGYTF.

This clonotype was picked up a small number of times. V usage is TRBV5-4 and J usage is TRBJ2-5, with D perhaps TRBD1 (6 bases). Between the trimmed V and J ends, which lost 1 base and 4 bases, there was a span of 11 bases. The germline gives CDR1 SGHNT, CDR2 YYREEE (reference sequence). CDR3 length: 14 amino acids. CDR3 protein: CASSLQGYRETQYF. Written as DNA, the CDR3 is TGTGCCAGCAGCTTGCAGGGGTATCGAGAGACCCAGTACTTC.

The CDR3 loop reads CASSLDGTGGETQYF. The CDR3 region has the DNA TGTGCCAGCAGCTTGGATGGGACAGGGGGTGAGACCCAGTACTTC. The rearrangement links TRBV5-8 to TRBJ2-5; 11 nucleotides agree with TRBD1. Germline CDR1 reads SGHTS; CDR2 reads YDEGEE. The CDR3 extends over 15 amino acids. J lost 5 bases, V lost 0 bases, and 3 bases had no gene match.

CDR3 nucleotide sequence: TGCAGCGTTGTACAGGCGGAGAACACTGAAGCTTTCTTT. Amino acids: CSVVQAENTEAFF. This chain uses TRBV29-1 with TRBJ1-1; D perhaps matches TRBD1 (5 bases). The CDR3 is 13 residues long. Between the trimmed V and J ends, which lost 4 bases and 1 base, there was a span of 10 bases. Germline V gene sequence: CDR1 SQVTM, CDR2 ANQGSEA.

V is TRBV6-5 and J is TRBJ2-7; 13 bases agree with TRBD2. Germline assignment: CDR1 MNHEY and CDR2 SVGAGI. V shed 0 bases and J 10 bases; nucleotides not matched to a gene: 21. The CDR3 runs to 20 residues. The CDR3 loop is CASSYSKGQTRLAGGRGQYF. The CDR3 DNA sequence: TGTGCCAGCAGTTACTCCAAGGGACAGACCCGACTAGCGGGAGGACGCGGACAGTACTTC.

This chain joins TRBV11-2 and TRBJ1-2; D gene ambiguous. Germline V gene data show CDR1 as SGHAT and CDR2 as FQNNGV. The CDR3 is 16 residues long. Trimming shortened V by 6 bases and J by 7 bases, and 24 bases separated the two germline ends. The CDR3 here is CASSQNAETALSGYTF. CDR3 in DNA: TGTGCCAGCAGTCAAAATGCCGAGACTGCTCTAAGTGGCTACACCTTC.

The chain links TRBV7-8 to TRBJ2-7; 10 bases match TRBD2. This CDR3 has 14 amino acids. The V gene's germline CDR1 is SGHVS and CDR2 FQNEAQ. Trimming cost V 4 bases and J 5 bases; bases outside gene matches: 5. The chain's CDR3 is CASSSAGGLNEQYF. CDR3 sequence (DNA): TGTGCCAGCAGCTCAGCGGGAGGGCTCAACGAGCAGTACTTC.

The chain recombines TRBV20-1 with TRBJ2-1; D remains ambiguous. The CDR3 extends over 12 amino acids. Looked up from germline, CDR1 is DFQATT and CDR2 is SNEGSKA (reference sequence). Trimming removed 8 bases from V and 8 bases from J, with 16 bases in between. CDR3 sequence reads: CSPLVKNDEQFF. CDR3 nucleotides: TGCAGTCCCCTGGTGAAAAACGATGAGCAGTTCTTC.

CDR3 nucleotides: TGTGCCAGCAGCCCCAACGGGTATGGCTACACCTTC. It specifies CASSPNGYGYTF. V usage is TRBV7-9 and J usage is TRBJ1-2; D uncertain. The CDR3 covers 12 residues. The germline V and J ends were trimmed by 5 bases and 5 bases, with 9 bases remaining between them. Germline V gene lookup returns CDR1 SEHNR and CDR2 FQNEAQ (reference sequence).

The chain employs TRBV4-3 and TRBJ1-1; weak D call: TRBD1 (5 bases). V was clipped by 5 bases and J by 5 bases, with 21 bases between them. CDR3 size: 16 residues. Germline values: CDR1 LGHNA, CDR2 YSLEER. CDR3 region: CASSSRAGRLGTEAFF. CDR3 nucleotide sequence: TGCGCCAGCAGCTCAAGAGCAGGGCGGCTAGGGACTGAAGCTTTCTTT.

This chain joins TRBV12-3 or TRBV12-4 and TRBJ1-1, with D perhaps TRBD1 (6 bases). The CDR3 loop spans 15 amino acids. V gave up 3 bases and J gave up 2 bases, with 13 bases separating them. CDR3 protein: CASSFRRGGNTEAFF. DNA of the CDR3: TGTGCCAGCAGTTTCCGACGCGGGGGCAACACTGAAGCTTTCTTT.